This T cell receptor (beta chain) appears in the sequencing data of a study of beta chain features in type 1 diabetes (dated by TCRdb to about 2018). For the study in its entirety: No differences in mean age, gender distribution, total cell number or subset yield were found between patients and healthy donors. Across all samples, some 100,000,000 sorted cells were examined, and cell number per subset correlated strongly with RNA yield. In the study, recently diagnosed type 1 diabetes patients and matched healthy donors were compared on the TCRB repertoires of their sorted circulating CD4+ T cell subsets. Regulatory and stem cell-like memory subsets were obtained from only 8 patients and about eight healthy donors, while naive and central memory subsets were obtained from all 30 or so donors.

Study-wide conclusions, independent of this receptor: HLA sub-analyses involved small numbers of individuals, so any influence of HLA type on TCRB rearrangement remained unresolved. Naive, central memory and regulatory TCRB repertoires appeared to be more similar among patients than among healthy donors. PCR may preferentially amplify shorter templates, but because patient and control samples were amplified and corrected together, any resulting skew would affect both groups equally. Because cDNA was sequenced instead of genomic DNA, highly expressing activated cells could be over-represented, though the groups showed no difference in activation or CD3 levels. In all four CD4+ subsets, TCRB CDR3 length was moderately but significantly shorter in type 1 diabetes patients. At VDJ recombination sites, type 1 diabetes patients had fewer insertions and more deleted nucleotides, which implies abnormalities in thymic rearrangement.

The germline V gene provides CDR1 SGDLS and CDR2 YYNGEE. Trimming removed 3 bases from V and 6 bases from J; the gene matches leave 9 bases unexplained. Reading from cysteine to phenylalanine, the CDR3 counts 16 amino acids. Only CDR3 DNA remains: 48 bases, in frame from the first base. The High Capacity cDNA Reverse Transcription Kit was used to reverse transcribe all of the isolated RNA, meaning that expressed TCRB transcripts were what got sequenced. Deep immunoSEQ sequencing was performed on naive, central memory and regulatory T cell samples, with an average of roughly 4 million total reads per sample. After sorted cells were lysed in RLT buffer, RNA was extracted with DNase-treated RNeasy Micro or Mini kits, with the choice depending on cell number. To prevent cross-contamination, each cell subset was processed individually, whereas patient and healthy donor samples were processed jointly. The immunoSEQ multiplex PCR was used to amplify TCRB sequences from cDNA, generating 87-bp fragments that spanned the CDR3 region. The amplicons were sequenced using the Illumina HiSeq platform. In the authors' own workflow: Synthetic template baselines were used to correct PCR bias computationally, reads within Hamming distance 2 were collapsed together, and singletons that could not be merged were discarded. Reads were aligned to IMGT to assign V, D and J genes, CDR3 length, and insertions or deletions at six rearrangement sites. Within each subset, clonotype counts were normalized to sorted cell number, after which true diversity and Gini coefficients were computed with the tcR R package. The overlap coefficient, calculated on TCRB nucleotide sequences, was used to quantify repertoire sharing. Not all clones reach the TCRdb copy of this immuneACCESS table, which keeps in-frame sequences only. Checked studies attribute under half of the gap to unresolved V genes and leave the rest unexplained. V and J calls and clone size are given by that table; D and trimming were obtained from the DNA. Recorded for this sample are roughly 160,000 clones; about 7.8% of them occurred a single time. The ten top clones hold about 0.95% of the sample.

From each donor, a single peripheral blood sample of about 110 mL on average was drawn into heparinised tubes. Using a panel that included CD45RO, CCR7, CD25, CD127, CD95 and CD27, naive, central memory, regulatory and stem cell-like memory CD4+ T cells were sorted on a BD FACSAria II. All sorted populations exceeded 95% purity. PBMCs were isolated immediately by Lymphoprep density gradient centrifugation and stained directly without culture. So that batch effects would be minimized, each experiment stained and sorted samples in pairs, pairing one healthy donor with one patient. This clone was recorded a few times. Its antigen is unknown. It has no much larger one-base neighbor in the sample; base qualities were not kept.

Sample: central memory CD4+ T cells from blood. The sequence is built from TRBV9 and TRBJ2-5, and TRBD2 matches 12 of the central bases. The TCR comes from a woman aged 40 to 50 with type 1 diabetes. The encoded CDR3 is CASSATSGSGVKTQYF. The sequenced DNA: TGTGCCAGCAGCGCGACTAGCGGGAGTGGCGTGAAGACCCAGTACTTC. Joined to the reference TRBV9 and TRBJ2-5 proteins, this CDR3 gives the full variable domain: DSGVTQTPKHLITATGQRVTLRCSPRSGDLSVYWYQQSLDQGLQFLIQYYNGEERAKGNILERFSAQQFPDLHSELNLSSLELGDSALYFCASSATSGSGVKTQYFGPGTRLLVL.